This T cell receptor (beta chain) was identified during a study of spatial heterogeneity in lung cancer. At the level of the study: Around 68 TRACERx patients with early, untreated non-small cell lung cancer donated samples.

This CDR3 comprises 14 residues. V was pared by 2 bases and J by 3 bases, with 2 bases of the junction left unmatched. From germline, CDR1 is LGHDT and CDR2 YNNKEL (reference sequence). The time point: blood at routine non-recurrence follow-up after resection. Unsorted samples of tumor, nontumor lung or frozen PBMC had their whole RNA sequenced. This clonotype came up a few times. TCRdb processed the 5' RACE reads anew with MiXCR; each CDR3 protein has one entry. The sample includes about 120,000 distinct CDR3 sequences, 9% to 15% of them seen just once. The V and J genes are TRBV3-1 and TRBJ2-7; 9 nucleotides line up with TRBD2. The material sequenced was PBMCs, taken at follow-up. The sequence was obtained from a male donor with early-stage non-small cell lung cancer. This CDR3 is CASSQRAGGYEQYF. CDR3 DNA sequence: TGTGCCAGCAGCCAAAGAGCGGGGGGCTACGAGCAGTACTTC.